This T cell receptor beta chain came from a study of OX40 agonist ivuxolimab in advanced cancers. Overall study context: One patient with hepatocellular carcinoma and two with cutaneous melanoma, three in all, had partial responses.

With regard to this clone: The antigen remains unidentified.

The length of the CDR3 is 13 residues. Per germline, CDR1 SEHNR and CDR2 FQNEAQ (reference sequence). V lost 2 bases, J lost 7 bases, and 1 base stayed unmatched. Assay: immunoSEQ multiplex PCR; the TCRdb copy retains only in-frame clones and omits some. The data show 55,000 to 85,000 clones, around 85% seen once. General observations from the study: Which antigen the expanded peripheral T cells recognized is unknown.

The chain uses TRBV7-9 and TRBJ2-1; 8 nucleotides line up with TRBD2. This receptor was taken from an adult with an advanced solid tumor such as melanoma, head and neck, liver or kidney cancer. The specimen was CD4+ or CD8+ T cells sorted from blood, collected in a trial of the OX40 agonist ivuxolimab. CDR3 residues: CASSLTGGNEQFF. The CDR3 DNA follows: TGTGCCAGCAGCTTAACGGGGGGGAATGAGCAGTTCTTC.